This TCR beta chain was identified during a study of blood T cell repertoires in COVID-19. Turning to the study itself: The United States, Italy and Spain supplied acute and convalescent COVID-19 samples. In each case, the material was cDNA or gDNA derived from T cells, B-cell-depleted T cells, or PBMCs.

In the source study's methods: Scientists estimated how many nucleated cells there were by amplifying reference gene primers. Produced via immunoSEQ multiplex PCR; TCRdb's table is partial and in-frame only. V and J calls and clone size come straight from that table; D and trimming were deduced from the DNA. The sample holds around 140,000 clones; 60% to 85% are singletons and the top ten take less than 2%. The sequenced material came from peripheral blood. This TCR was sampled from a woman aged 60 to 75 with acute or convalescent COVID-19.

The DNA for the CDR3 is TGTGCCACCAGTGACACCAATAGCGGGGTCTCCTACAATGAGCAGTTCTTC. Protein product: CATSDTNSGVSYNEQFF. This chain uses TRBV24-1 with TRBJ2-1, with 8 bases matching TRBD2. The CDR3 is 17 residues long. CDR1 and CDR2 (germline): KGHDR, SFDVKD. Losses at the gene ends were 4 bases for V and 0 bases for J; bases not matched to a gene: 7.